This T cell receptor (beta chain) derives from a study of T-cell memory formation after mild COVID-19. Looking at the study overall: TCR clusters were mostly confined to one donor each. Whole-study results and caveats: Clones that contracted from day 15 to 85 were balanced CD4/CD8, while later expanders leaned CD4+. CD4+ contracting clones were found mainly in CM and EM, and CD8+ ones in EMRA.

After 5'RACE with constant-segment primers, TCR alpha and TCR beta cDNA libraries carrying sample barcodes and UMIs were obtained. TCRdb called the 5' RACE reads again in MiXCR, with one record for every CDR3 protein. The data show approximately 50,000 distinct CDR3 sequences, with more than 10% seen just once and roughly a quarter held by the top ten. V lost 6 bases, J lost 5 bases, and 13 bases stayed unmatched. The CDR3 is 17 amino acids. Germline lookup yields CDR1 MNHNS and CDR2 SASEGT. In regard to this clonotype: Its specificity is unknown.

The TCR comes from a man aged 18-30 years who had mild COVID-19 (a few samples of this study predate the infection). Cell type and time point are not known. Sequences were obtained from PBMCs or a T cell subset sorted from them (not recorded which). The chain employs TRBV6-1 and TRBJ2-7; 13 bases match TRBD2. The CDR3 region is CASRPGLAGALPNEQYF. For the CDR3, the DNA is TGTGCCAGCAGACCAGGACTAGCGGGGGCTCTTCCTAACGAGCAGTACTTC.